A single sample is the source of the 9 T cell receptor beta chains below, sequenced in a study of T cells expressing NK-cell markers. TCRdb reprocessed the 5' RACE reads; each CDR3 protein has one entry and no DNA is given. This sample's table has roughly 430,000 distinct CDR3 sequences. The specimen sequenced was blood T cells: a sorted CD56 or NKG2C T cell subset, CD4+ or CD8+ T cells, or bulk PBMC T cells (not recorded which). The receptors come from a woman aged 18 to 69 in good health.

This sequence joins TRBV5-8 and TRBJ2-1. Germline V gene lookup returns CDR1 SGHTS and CDR2 YDEGEE. The CDR3 is made up of 14 amino acids. CDR3 loop: CASSSFYIYNEQFF.

The chain has TRBV7-2 and TRBJ2-7; TCRdb's D gene call, TRBD1, goes unchecked for lack of DNA. Germline CDR1 and CDR2: SGHTA and FQGNSA. CDR3 length equals 15 residues. The CDR3: CASSGPGRTLGEQYF.

This chain connects TRBV20-1 to TRBJ2-3; TCRdb lists TRBD2, though no DNA is available to test this call. The length of the CDR3 is 13 residues. Germline lookup yields CDR1 DFQATT and CDR2 SNEGSKA (reference sequence). CDR3 protein: CSASGGLTDTQYF.

This chain links TRBV30 with TRBJ1-2. Germline CDR1 reads GTSNPN; CDR2 reads SVGIG (reference sequence). The CDR3 is 12 amino acids. The CDR3 loop is CAWSEQGYGYTF.

The gene calls are TRBV29-1 and TRBJ2-7; the D call from TCRdb, TRBD1, cannot be confirmed without DNA. The CDR3 runs to 11 residues. Germline values: CDR1 SQVTM, CDR2 ANQGSEA. The CDR3 sequence is CSATGYYEQYF.

V gene TRBV4-2 combines with J gene TRBJ2-1; the D call of TRBD2 rests on TCRdb alone, since no DNA is present to check it. CDR3 length: 15 amino acids. Germline CDR1 LGHNA, CDR2 YNFKEQ. This CDR3 reads CASSQDTSGYNEQFF.

This rearrangement joins TRBV18 to TRBJ2-5; checking the TCRdb D call of TRBD1 is not possible without DNA. Per germline, CDR1 KGHSH and CDR2 LQKENI. The CDR3 has 15 amino acids. The CDR3 spells CASSPGTVYQETQYF.

J is TRBJ2-7 and V is TRBV20-1; TCRdb's assignment of TRBD1 cannot be checked, as there is no DNA. This CDR3 is built from 13 residues. From germline, CDR1 is DFQATT and CDR2 SNEGSKA (reference sequence). The CDR3 reads CSASQGAFYEQYF.

The chain joins TRBV7-9 to TRBJ2-3; TCRdb gives TRBD2 as the D gene, but with no DNA this cannot be confirmed. The CDR3 sequence is 17 residues long. CDR1 and CDR2 from the germline V gene are SEHNR and FQNEAQ (reference sequence). This CDR3 reads CASSYGLAGSSTDTQYF.